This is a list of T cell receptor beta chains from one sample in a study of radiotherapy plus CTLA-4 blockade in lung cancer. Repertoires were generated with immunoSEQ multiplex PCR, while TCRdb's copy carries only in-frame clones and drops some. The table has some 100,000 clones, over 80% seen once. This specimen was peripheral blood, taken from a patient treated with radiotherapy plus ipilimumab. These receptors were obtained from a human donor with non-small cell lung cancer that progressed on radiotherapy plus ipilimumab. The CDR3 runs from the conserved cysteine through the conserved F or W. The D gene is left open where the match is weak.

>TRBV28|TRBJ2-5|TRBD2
CASSLSSGGPGTQYF
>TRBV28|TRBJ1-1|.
CASSLKARAFF
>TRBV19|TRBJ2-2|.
CASSSGITGELFF
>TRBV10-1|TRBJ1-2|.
CASSKVTRSQKTYGYTF
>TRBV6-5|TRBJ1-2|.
CASSNYGYTF
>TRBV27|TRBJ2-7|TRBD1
CASMTGGRHEQYF
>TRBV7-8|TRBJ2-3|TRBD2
CASSWGPSGDTDTQYF
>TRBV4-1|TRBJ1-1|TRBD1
CASSQPPGGPRLPEAFF
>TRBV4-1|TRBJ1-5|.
CASSQFPPNQPQHF
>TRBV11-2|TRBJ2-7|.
CASSLVHYEQYF
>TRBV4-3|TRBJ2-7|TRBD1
CASSPRQGPNEQYF
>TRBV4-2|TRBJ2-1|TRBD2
CASSQGLLAGGRNEQFF
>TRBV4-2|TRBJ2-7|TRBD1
CASSPPGTGVYEQYF
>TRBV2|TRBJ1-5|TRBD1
CASSDGTGKGNQPQHF
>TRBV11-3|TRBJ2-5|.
CASSLGETQYF
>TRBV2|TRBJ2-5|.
CASILGLQETQYF
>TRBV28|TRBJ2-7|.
CASSLGGIRSYEQYF
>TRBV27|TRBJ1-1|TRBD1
CASSPMGTGKTEAFF
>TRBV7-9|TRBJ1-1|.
CASSLVGPNTEAFF
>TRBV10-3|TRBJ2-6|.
CAISESGGPGANVLTF
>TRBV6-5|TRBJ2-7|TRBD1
CASSYSDRALSYEQYF
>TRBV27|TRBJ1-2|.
CASSRNPGTDYGYTF
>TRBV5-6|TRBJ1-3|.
CASSLVGSGNTIYF
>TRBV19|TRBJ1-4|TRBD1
CASRDRQGAATNEKLFF
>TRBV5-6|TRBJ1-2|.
CASSLGLDGGYTF
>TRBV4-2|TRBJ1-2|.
CASSQPHGGSYGYTF
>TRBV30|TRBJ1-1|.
CAWTWGRFLNTEAFF
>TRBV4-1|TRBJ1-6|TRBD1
CASSQDLGTGLNSPLHF
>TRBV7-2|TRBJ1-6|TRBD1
CASNTQGVVSSPLHF
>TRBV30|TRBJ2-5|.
CAWSASGGQETQYF
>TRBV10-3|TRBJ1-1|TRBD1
CAIRGQGIRRDTEAFF
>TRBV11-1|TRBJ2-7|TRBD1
CASSQQGARYEQYF
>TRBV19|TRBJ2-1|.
CASSSGYSYNEQFF
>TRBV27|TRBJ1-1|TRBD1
CASNRGTGITEAFF
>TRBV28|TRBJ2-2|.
CASSWRGYSTGELFF
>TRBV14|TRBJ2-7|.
CASSLWDGPYEQYF
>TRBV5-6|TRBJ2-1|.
CASRNGVGGSWDNEQFF
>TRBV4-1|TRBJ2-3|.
CASSQERASSALDTQYF
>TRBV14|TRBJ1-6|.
CASSPRLGSPLHF
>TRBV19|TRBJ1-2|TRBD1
CASSIVGTANYGYTF
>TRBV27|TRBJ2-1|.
CASSLGSLYNEQFF
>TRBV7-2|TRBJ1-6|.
CASSSTVRALHF
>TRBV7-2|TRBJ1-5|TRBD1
CASSLVEGAMGNQPQHF
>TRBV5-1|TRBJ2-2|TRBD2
CASSWGLAGVTGELFF
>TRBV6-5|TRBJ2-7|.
CASSISVGGDQYF
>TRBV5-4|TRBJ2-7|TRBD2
CASSLGTSGPSYEQYF